The TCR beta chain under discussion was sequenced for a study of blood T cell repertoires in COVID-19. Background on the study: The origin of the acute and convalescent COVID-19 samples was the United States, Italy and Spain. In each case, the material was cDNA or gDNA derived from T cells, B-cell-depleted T cells, or PBMCs.

In the authors' workflow: Reference gene primer amplification gave estimated nucleated cell counts. Profiled with immunoSEQ multiplex PCR; TCRdb holds only in-frame clones, not every one. V, J and clone size derive from that table, while D and trimming were established from the DNA sequence. The sample records around 130,000 clones, roughly four fifths being singletons. CDR1 and CDR2 from the germline V gene are SGHVS and FQNEAQ. Trimming took 5 bases from V and 8 from J, leaving 12 bases between them. The CDR3 totals 12 residues. The J gene is TRBJ1-2, the V gene TRBV7-8; D is perhaps TRBD1 (5 bases). The clonotype originates from a human donor in a cohort sampled during active COVID-19. Specimen: peripheral blood. The CDR3 is CASSPDTWGYTF. In DNA form, the CDR3 reads TGTGCCAGCAGCCCGGACACGTGGGGCTACACCTTC.